These T cell receptor beta chains were read from a single sample in a study of cytomegalovirus exposure and HLA in healthy donors. Clones were sequenced by immunoSEQ multiplex PCR, and TCRdb holds only the in-frame ones, with some missing. The sample records under 150,000 clones, 65% to 90% being singletons. The sequenced material came from PBMCs. These receptors all stem from a woman in her 30s in good health and CMV-seronegative. Both conserved end residues are part of each CDR3. A D gene is named only where the DNA matches it firmly. Only some rows state a clone size, as once, few, many or a class for expanded clones.

V: TRBV5-4; J: TRBJ2-3; length: 17; size: .; D: TRBD2; DNA: TGTGCCAGCAGCTTACCGACTAGCGGGTGGGACACAGATACGCAGTATTTT; CDR3: CASSLPTSGWDTDTQYF
V: TRBV18; J: TRBJ1-3; length: 15; size: .; D: .; DNA: TGTGCCAGCTCACCGCAGACAGACTCTGGAAACACCATATATTTT; CDR3: CASSPQTDSGNTIYF
V: TRBV4-1; J: TRBJ2-7; length: 15; size: .; D: TRBD2; DNA: TGCGCCAGCAGCCAGATTAGCGGGAGTCGGTACGAGCAGTACTTC; CDR3: CASSQISGSRYEQYF
V: TRBV27; J: TRBJ1-2; length: 15; size: .; D: .; DNA: TGTGCCAGCAGGCTGCGGGGGGGCAAGGACTATGGCTACACCTTC; CDR3: CASRLRGGKDYGYTF
V: TRBV6-8; J: TRBJ1-1; length: 16; size: few; D: .; DNA: TGTGCCAGCAGTTACTCGCCCAGGGTCAACAACACTGAAGCTTTCTTT; CDR3: CASSYSPRVNNTEAFF
V: TRBV10-3; J: TRBJ2-5; length: 15; size: .; D: .; DNA: TGTGCCATCAGTGGCCCGGGGGTGGGGTCGGAGACCCAGTACTTC; CDR3: CAISGPGVGSETQYF
V: TRBV19; J: TRBJ2-1; length: 15; size: .; D: TRBD2; DNA: TGTGCCAGTAGTCCCCGCACTAGCGGGAGGTATGAGCAGTTCTTC; CDR3: CASSPRTSGRYEQFF
V: TRBV27; J: TRBJ1-1; length: 15; size: once; D: .; DNA: TGTGCCAGCAGTTTTGCAATGGGACAAGGGGAAGAAGCTTTCTTT; CDR3: CASSFAMGQGEEAFF
V: TRBV27; J: TRBJ2-2; length: 16; size: .; D: TRBD1; DNA: TGTGCCAGCAGTCCGGGACAGGTCCTCCTCACCGGGGAGCTGTTTTTT; CDR3: CASSPGQVLLTGELFF
V: TRBV13; J: TRBJ2-7; length: 15; size: .; D: TRBD2; DNA: TGTGCCAGCAGCTTAGAACTAGCGGGGAGCTACGAGCAGTACTTC; CDR3: CASSLELAGSYEQYF
V: TRBV5-4; J: TRBJ2-7; length: 13; size: .; D: TRBD1; DNA: TGTGCCAGCAGCATCGGGACAGACTACGAGCAGTACTTC; CDR3: CASSIGTDYEQYF
V: TRBV4-2; J: TRBJ2-7; length: 15; size: .; D: .; DNA: TGTGCCAGCAGCCAAGATTTTTTGGGCGACTACGAGCAGTACTTC; CDR3: CASSQDFLGDYEQYF
V: TRBV18; J: TRBJ1-1; length: 17; size: .; D: TRBD1; DNA: TGTGCCAGCTCACCCTACCGCGGACAGGGAGGGAACACTGAAGCTTTCTTT; CDR3: CASSPYRGQGGNTEAFF
V: TRBV6-4; J: TRBJ2-3; length: 13; size: medium-sized; D: .; DNA: TGTGCCAGCAGTAGCGGGAGCACAGATACGCAGTATTTT; CDR3: CASSSGSTDTQYF
V: TRBV11-2; J: TRBJ2-7; length: 12; size: .; D: .; DNA: TGTGCCAGCAGCTTAGGGACAGACGAGCAGTACTTC; CDR3: CASSLGTDEQYF
V: TRBV28; J: TRBJ2-7; length: 12; size: .; D: .; DNA: TGTGCCAGCGACAGGTCGAACCACGAGCAGTACTTC; CDR3: CASDRSNHEQYF
V: TRBV7-6; J: TRBJ1-4; length: 15; size: once; D: .; DNA: TGTGCCAGCAGCTTTGGGGGCAGGGGTAATGAAAAACTGTTTTTT; CDR3: CASSFGGRGNEKLFF
V: TRBV7-2; J: TRBJ2-7; length: 15; size: few; D: .; DNA: TGTGCCAGCAGCCTGGAGGAGACCCGAGCCTACGAGCAGTACTTC; CDR3: CASSLEETRAYEQYF
V: TRBV5-1; J: TRBJ2-3; length: 14; size: .; D: TRBD2; DNA: TGCGCCAGCAGCTTGGGCGGGGGTGGAGATACGCAGTATTTT; CDR3: CASSLGGGGDTQYF
V: TRBV19; J: TRBJ2-2; length: 15; size: once; D: .; DNA: TGTGCCAGTAGCTTCAGTTTTCGGGACACCGGGGAGCTGTTTTTT; CDR3: CASSFSFRDTGELFF
V: TRBV11-2; J: TRBJ1-1; length: 16; size: .; D: TRBD1; DNA: TGTGCCAGCAGACGCGACAGGGTCGTGAGGAACACTGAAGCTTTCTTT; CDR3: CASRRDRVVRNTEAFF
V: TRBV2; J: TRBJ2-7; length: 12; size: .; D: TRBD2; DNA: TGTGCCAGCATCCTCCGGGAGGGGGAGCAGTACTTC; CDR3: CASILREGEQYF
V: TRBV5-6; J: TRBJ1-5; length: 17; size: .; D: TRBD1; DNA: TGTGCCAGCAGCTTGGGTGGGACAGGGTTAGGCAATCAGCCCCAGCATTTT; CDR3: CASSLGGTGLGNQPQHF
V: TRBV15; J: TRBJ2-1; length: 19; size: .; D: TRBD2; DNA: TGTGCCACCAGCAGAGATTTCAAGCGGGAGGGCCTCTCCTACAATGAGCAGTTCTTC; CDR3: CATSRDFKREGLSYNEQFF
V: TRBV6-6; J: TRBJ2-7; length: 13; size: .; D: .; DNA: TGTGCCAGCAGCCGACTGAGCTCCTACGAGCAGTACTTC; CDR3: CASSRLSSYEQYF
V: TRBV7-9; J: TRBJ2-5; length: 17; size: .; D: .; DNA: TGTGCCAGCAGCCGCACGCGCGACAGTAGCTCCTGGGAGACCCAGTACTTC; CDR3: CASSRTRDSSSWETQYF
V: TRBV6-4; J: TRBJ2-1; length: 15; size: .; D: TRBD2; DNA: TGTGCCAGCAGTGACTCTAGCGGGAGTTACAATGAGCAGTTCTTC; CDR3: CASSDSSGSYNEQFF
V: TRBV6-1; J: TRBJ2-3; length: 12; size: .; D: .; DNA: TGTGCCAGCAGTGAAGGTCTTGATACGCAGTATTTT; CDR3: CASSEGLDTQYF
V: TRBV4-3; J: TRBJ2-4; length: 14; size: .; D: .; DNA: TGCGCCAGCAGCCAAGTAAAGGGGTCAGTGGTTCAGTACTTC; CDR3: CASSQVKGSVVQYF
V: TRBV2; J: TRBJ1-5; length: 15; size: .; D: .; DNA: TGTGCCAGCAGTGATGGACTCCCCAGCAATCAGCCCCAGCATTTT; CDR3: CASSDGLPSNQPQHF
V: TRBV5-1; J: TRBJ2-7; length: 16; size: .; D: .; DNA: TGCGCCAGCAGCCCGGGTCGTGGGGGCCCTTTCGGCGAGCAGTACTTC; CDR3: CASSPGRGGPFGEQYF
V: TRBV21-1; J: TRBJ2-7; length: 19; size: .; D: .; DNA: .; CDR3: CASSQDLISGVFYPCEQYF
V: TRBV4-1; J: TRBJ2-7; length: 14; size: few; D: .; DNA: TGCGCCAGCAGCCAGCTGACTTCTGCCTACGAGCAGTACTTC; CDR3: CASSQLTSAYEQYF
V: TRBV6-6; J: TRBJ1-2; length: 13; size: .; D: TRBD1; DNA: TGTGCCAGCAGTGCGGACAGGGCGGACGGCTACACCTTC; CDR3: CASSADRADGYTF
V: TRBV5-6; J: TRBJ2-6; length: 16; size: .; D: TRBD2; DNA: TGTGCCAGCAGCTTGGACGGGGGGTCAGGGGCCAACGTCCTGACTTTC; CDR3: CASSLDGGSGANVLTF
V: TRBV28; J: TRBJ1-1; length: 15; size: .; D: TRBD1; DNA: TGTGCCAGCAGTTTAGCCCAGGGGGCGTATACTGAAGCTTTCTTT; CDR3: CASSLAQGAYTEAFF
V: TRBV10-1; J: TRBJ2-3; length: 19; size: .; D: TRBD1; DNA: TGCGCCAGCAGTGAGACGCGCCCGGGACAGGGGGCCCTAGCGGATACGCAGTATTTT; CDR3: CASSETRPGQGALADTQYF
V: TRBV30; J: TRBJ2-2; length: 15; size: .; D: TRBD2; DNA: TGTGCCTGGACTGCGGGGGAGTTGGACACCGGGGAGCTGTTTTTT; CDR3: CAWTAGELDTGELFF
V: TRBV7-9; J: TRBJ2-7; length: 15; size: .; D: TRBD1; DNA: TGTGCCAGCAGCCCCCGGGACAGGGACTCCTACGAGCAGTACTTC; CDR3: CASSPRDRDSYEQYF
V: TRBV7-8; J: TRBJ2-2; length: 17; size: .; D: .; DNA: TGTGCCAGCAGCTTGTTCCCAAAGGACAGTGCTGCCGGGGAGCTGTTTTTT; CDR3: CASSLFPKDSAAGELFF
V: TRBV28; J: TRBJ2-7; length: 11; size: .; D: .; DNA: TGTGCCAGCAGTCCCCCGGGCGAGCAGTACTTC; CDR3: CASSPPGEQYF
V: TRBV7-7; J: TRBJ2-3; length: 18; size: .; D: TRBD2; DNA: TGTGCCAGCAGCTTATCGCTCGCGGGAGGGCCGGGCACAGATACGCAGTATTTT; CDR3: CASSLSLAGGPGTDTQYF
V: TRBV19; J: TRBJ2-2; length: 16; size: .; D: TRBD1; DNA: TGTGCCAGTAGTAAAGGACAGGGGGCTGGCACCGGGGAGCTGTTTTTT; CDR3: CASSKGQGAGTGELFF
V: TRBV7-9; J: TRBJ2-7; length: 16; size: .; D: .; DNA: TGTGCCAGCAGCCCACCCTGGGGCCAGGGCTCCTACGAGCAGTACTTC; CDR3: CASSPPWGQGSYEQYF
V: TRBV4-1; J: TRBJ1-1; length: 18; size: .; D: .; DNA: TGCGCCAGCAGCCAAGTAGCAGGCTCGCGGGCTTCGACCACTGAAGCTTTCTTT; CDR3: CASSQVAGSRASTTEAFF
V: TRBV11-2; J: TRBJ1-4; length: 16; size: .; D: .; DNA: TGTGCCAGCAGCAGGCACAGGGCTTCAACTAATGAAAAACTGTTTTTT; CDR3: CASSRHRASTNEKLFF
V: TRBV7-9; J: TRBJ1-1; length: 14; size: .; D: .; DNA: TGTGCCAGCAGCTATCTGGACAGCCACACTGAAGCTTTCTTT; CDR3: CASSYLDSHTEAFF
V: TRBV19; J: TRBJ2-1; length: 15; size: .; D: TRBD2; DNA: TGTGCCAGTAGTATAGAGGCTAGCGGGAGGGATGAGCAGTTCTTC; CDR3: CASSIEASGRDEQFF
V: TRBV27; J: TRBJ2-7; length: 15; size: .; D: TRBD2; DNA: TGTGCCAGCAGTATTCAGACCGGGACTAGCGGCGAGCAGTACTTC; CDR3: CASSIQTGTSGEQYF
V: TRBV19; J: TRBJ1-2; length: 14; size: few; D: .; DNA: TGTGCCAGTAGTACTGCAGGGCCCAACTATGGCTACACCTTC; CDR3: CASSTAGPNYGYTF
V: TRBV6-1; J: TRBJ2-1; length: 12; size: .; D: .; DNA: TGTGCCAGCAGTGAAGGACTATCCGAGCAGTTCTTC; CDR3: CASSEGLSEQFF
V: TRBV5-1; J: TRBJ2-5; length: 17; size: .; D: TRBD2; DNA: TGCGCCAGCAGCTTGACCGGGACTAGCGGGAATCAAGAGACCCAGTACTTC; CDR3: CASSLTGTSGNQETQYF
V: TRBV5-1; J: TRBJ2-5; length: 14; size: .; D: TRBD1; DNA: TGCGCCAGCAGCTTGGGTCCACAGGGGGAGACCCAGTACTTC; CDR3: CASSLGPQGETQYF
V: TRBV19; J: TRBJ2-7; length: 13; size: few; D: TRBD1; DNA: TGTGCCAGTAGTAACAGGGGTGCTTACGAGCAGTACTTC; CDR3: CASSNRGAYEQYF
V: TRBV19; J: TRBJ2-5; length: 13; size: .; D: .; DNA: TGTGCCAGTACTGGGGGGGCTATCGAGACCCAGTACTTC; CDR3: CASTGGAIETQYF